The subject of this entry is one TCR beta chain. The data derive from a study of blood T cell repertoires in COVID-19. Germline V gene data show CDR1 as SNHLY and CDR2 as FYNNEI. Trimming cost V 4 bases and J 4 bases, with 10 bases left between them. The CDR3 loop spans 13 amino acids. Generated by immunoSEQ multiplex PCR, the TCRdb table keeps only in-frame clones and is missing some. The sample holds under 50,000 clones; about 89% are singletons and the top ten take around 6.5%. The TCR originated in a man aged 70-80 years with active COVID-19. V and J are TRBV2 and TRBJ2-5; a possible D gene is TRBD2 (6 bases). Specimen: peripheral blood. The CDR3 loop reads CASSVLGGETQYF. As DNA, the CDR3 is TGTGCCAGCAGTGTCCTCGGGGGAGAGACCCAGTACTTC. The variable domain in full, with the rest retrieved from reference TRBV2 and TRBJ2-5, is EPEVTQTPSHQVTQMGQEVILRCVPISNHLYFYWYRQILGQKVEFLVSFYNNEISEKSEIFDDQFSVERPDGSNFTLKIRSTKLEDSAMYFCASSVLGGETQYFGPGTRLLVL.